Shown below are 19 T cell receptor beta chains from a single sample sequenced in a study of response to subunit inactivated influenza vaccine. TCRdb analysed the RT-PCR reads with MiXCR anew, one entry per CDR3 protein. Of about 520,000 distinct CDR3 sequences in the sample, 25% were seen once. Specimen: CD4+ T cells sorted from PBMCs, collected around 5 days after vaccination. These receptors all come from a man in his fifties who received an inactivated influenza vaccine.

V usage is TRBV3-1 and J usage is TRBJ2-1, with 7 bases matching TRBD1. This CDR3 contains 16 residues. Germline CDR1 is LGHDT and CDR2 is YNNKEL (reference sequence). With V trimmed by 9 bases and J by 0 bases, 11 bases remained unmatched. The CDR3 reads CASSPRTGRSYNEQFF. The CDR3 nucleotides read TGTGCCAGTAGTCCCCGGACAGGCCGCTCCTACAATGAGCAGTTCTTC.

This clonotype was observed a few times. The chain has TRBV27 and TRBJ2-2; D unclear. The V and J ends lost 6 bases and 4 bases respectively, with 21 bases between them. Germline values: CDR1 MNHEY, CDR2 SMNVEV (reference sequence). This CDR3 contains 17 residues. As DNA, the CDR3 is TGTGCCAGCAGCACCCGGCCCGACACACCTTTCACCGGGGAGCTGTTTTTT. This encodes CASSTRPDTPFTGELFF.

This clonotype was seen a handful of times. This rearrangement joins TRBV18 to TRBJ2-3; D is possibly TRBD2 (5 bases). The CDR3 spans 14 residues. Germline V gene sequence: CDR1 KGHSH, CDR2 LQKENI. V dropped 6 bases and J dropped 2 bases, with 12 bases sitting between them. The CDR3 sequence: CASSSPGNTDTQYF. CDR3 DNA: TGTGCCAGCTCCTCCCCCGGGAACACAGATACGCAGTATTTT.

This chain uses TRBV4-2 with TRBJ2-7; D is ambiguous. V lost 1 base and J 0 bases, leaving 10 bases between the germline ends. The CDR3 contains 15 residues. Per the germline V gene, CDR1 is LGHNA and CDR2 is YNFKEQ. This chain's CDR3 is CASSQVAVSSYEQYF. CDR3 sequence (DNA): TGTGCCAGCAGCCAAGTGGCGGTGAGCTCCTACGAGCAGTACTTC.

This clonotype was seen more than once but under ten times. V usage is TRBV10-3 and J usage is TRBJ1-1; the D gene is possibly TRBD1 (6 bases). Germline V gives CDR1 ENHRY, CDR2 SYGVKD. This CDR3 has 14 amino acids. V was trimmed by 4 bases and J by 3 bases, leaving 12 bases between them. CDR3 nucleotides: TGTGCCATCAGTGCGAGGGGGGCCGACACTGAAGCTTTCTTT. This gives the protein CAISARGADTEAFF.

V gene TRBV5-1 combines with J gene TRBJ2-1; TRBD2 matches 8 bases. Germline V CDR1 and CDR2: SGHRS, YFSETQ. V gave up 4 bases and J gave up 6 bases; unmatched junction bases: 9. This CDR3 spans 15 amino acids. CDR3 residues: CASSHLFGGGNEQFF. CDR3 nucleotides: TGCGCCAGCAGCCACCTCTTCGGGGGGGGCAATGAGCAGTTCTTC.

This clonotype has a handful of counts. This chain uses TRBV20-1 with TRBJ1-5; 8 bases align to TRBD1. With 5 bases clipped from V and 5 bases from J, the junction kept 5 bases outside the gene matches. The CDR3 consists of 13 residues. Per germline, CDR1 DFQATT and CDR2 SNEGSKA (reference sequence). The CDR3, as DNA: TGCAGTGCTTTGGACAGGGTGGATCAGCCCCAGCATTTT. Amino acid sequence: CSALDRVDQPQHF.

This clonotype was detected only a few times. The chain links TRBV20-1 to TRBJ2-1; the D is unclear. The CDR3 totals 13 residues. Deletions cut 2 bases from V and 0 bases from J, with 5 bases between. Germline-derived CDR1 and CDR2 are DFQATT and SNEGSKA (reference sequence). CDR3 protein: CSARTGSYNEQFF. The DNA of the CDR3 is TGCAGTGCTAGAACTGGCTCCTACAATGAGCAGTTCTTC.

CDR3 DNA: TGTGCCAGCAGCCAAGCTAGCGGATCTAGCACAGATACGCAGTATTTT. Amino acids: CASSQASGSSTDTQYF. The rearrangement links TRBV3-1 to TRBJ2-3, with 7 bases matching TRBD2. The V gene's germline CDR1 is LGHDT and CDR2 YNNKEL (reference sequence). The CDR3 runs to 16 residues. The trim removed 1 base at V and 0 bases at J, leaving 4 bases unmatched.

The DNA for the CDR3 is TGTGCCAGCAGCTTGGGATCCGGGAATAATTCACCCCTCCACTTT. Its translation is CASSLGSGNNSPLHF. J is TRBJ1-6 and V is TRBV7-9, with D unclear. CDR3 size: 15 residues. Trimming left V 3 bases short and J 5 bases short, with 11 bases between. Germline CDR1 SEHNR, CDR2 FQNEAQ (reference sequence).

This clonotype has a handful of counts. The chain recombines TRBV7-2 with TRBJ2-1; 9 bases fit TRBD2. Trimming took 5 bases from V and 4 from J; bases not matched to a gene: 6. CDR3 length: 15 amino acids. Germline V gene lookup returns CDR1 SGHTA and CDR2 FQGNSA. This CDR3 is CASSTVAGEYNEQFF. In nucleotides, the CDR3 is TGTGCCAGCAGCACCGTAGCGGGGGAGTACAATGAGCAGTTCTTC.

The chain recombines TRBV20-1 with TRBJ1-2; 8 positions match TRBD1. The CDR3 covers 13 residues. The germline V gene encodes CDR1 DFQATT and CDR2 SNEGSKA (reference sequence). V shed 1 base, J shed 8 bases, and the junction held 6 bases outside the gene matches. This CDR3 reads CSARAGGSGGYTF. CDR3 DNA sequence: TGCAGTGCTAGAGCAGGGGGCTCCGGCGGCTACACCTTC.

V gene TRBV6-2 or TRBV6-3 combines with J gene TRBJ2-1; no clear D gene. The ends were cut back, 7 bases at V and 8 bases at J, with 12 bases in the middle. Germline CDR1 reads MNHEY; CDR2 reads SVGEGT. CDR3 length equals 12 residues. The CDR3 region has the DNA TGTGCCAGCAAGCTGCTAGAGGATGAGCAGTTCTTC. Its translation: CASKLLEDEQFF.

There are a few counts of this clonotype. V gene TRBV12-3 or TRBV12-4 combines with J gene TRBJ1-4; 9 positions agree with TRBD1. The CDR3 length is 14 residues. V lost 5 bases, J lost 8 bases, and 6 bases stayed unmatched. The CDR3 spells CASSLQGAGEKLFF. The CDR3 coding sequence is TGTGCCAGCAGTCTACAGGGGGCAGGGGAAAAACTGTTTTTT.

At least ten counts were recorded for this clonotype. The chain couples TRBV7-2 to TRBJ1-2; D uncertain. The CDR3 is 15 amino acids. From germline, CDR1 is SGHTA and CDR2 FQGNSA. Trimming shortened V by 1 base and J by 2 bases, and 11 bases separated the two germline ends. Here the CDR3 DNA reads TGTGCCAGCAGCTTAGTGTCAGATGCAAACTATGGCTACACCTTC. This sequence encodes CASSLVSDANYGYTF.

This chain uses TRBV3-1 with TRBJ2-5, with D possibly TRBD1 on 6 matching bases. The V gene's germline CDR1 is LGHDT and CDR2 YNNKEL (reference sequence). With 6 bases removed from V and 5 bases from J, the gap between germline ends came to 10 bases. The CDR3 spans 12 residues. CDR3 coding DNA: TGTGCCAGCAGACACAGGGTTGAGACCCAGTACTTC. This translates into CASRHRVETQYF.

The V gene is TRBV4-3, the J gene TRBJ2-7; 7 positions agree with TRBD2. CDR1 LGHNA and CDR2 YSLEER come from the germline V gene. CDR3 length: 16 amino acids. The trim removed 0 bases at V and 6 bases at J, leaving 11 bases unmatched. The CDR3 loop is CASSQDLAQAGSEQYF. The CDR3 DNA reads TGCGCCAGCAGCCAAGATTTGGCACAAGCGGGAAGCGAGCAGTACTTC.

V usage is TRBV5-1 and J usage is TRBJ2-7, with TRBD1 identical over 7 bases. Looked up from germline, CDR1 is SGHRS and CDR2 is YFSETQ. The CDR3 covers 16 residues. The J segment lost 0 bases and the V segment lost 4 bases, leaving 10 bases of the junction unmatched. The CDR3 sequence: CASSLSTTGFSYEQYF. CDR3 DNA sequence: TGCGCCAGCAGCCTATCGACGACAGGGTTCTCCTACGAGCAGTACTTC.

This clonotype occurred a few times. The genes are TRBV2 and TRBJ1-2, with D possibly TRBD1 on 5 matching bases. Trimming cost V 5 bases and J 6 bases, with 19 bases left between them. CDR3 length equals 15 residues. Germline CDR1 is SNHLY and CDR2 is FYNNEI. CDR3 coding DNA: TGTGCCAGCAGTTACCCAGGGAAATCGGACAATGGCTACACCTTC. Amino acids: CASSYPGKSDNGYTF.